This T cell receptor beta chain was recovered during a study of molecular identifiers for immune sequencing clone quantification. Study conclusions and caveats: In CMV-specific effectors, clones above 20 copies held over 98% of molecules; naive, under 1%.

V trimming: 5 bases; J trimming: 0 bases; junction bases outside the gene matches: 8. The CDR3 has 18 residues. The V gene's germline CDR1 is SEHNR and CDR2 FQNEAQ (reference sequence). TCRdb re-derived calls from the PCR reads in MiXCR, one entry per CDR3 protein. The table records more than 550,000 distinct CDR3 sequences, about 25% of them present only once. This clonotype was seen repeatedly, ten times or more. The antigen is not known. The TCR sequence derives from a human donor in good health. Some libraries in this study had Jurkat cell RNA spiked in. This rearrangement joins TRBV7-9 to TRBJ2-3, with TRBD2 identical over 13 bases. The source material was naive CD8+ T cells from blood, with Jurkat cell RNA spiked in. Described subset: FACS-sorted CD8+CD4-CCR7+CD45RA+ naive T cells. The CDR3 DNA follows: TGTGCCAGCAGCGTGCGACTAGCGGGGGGCTCTAGCACAGATACGCAGTATTTT. Protein sequence: CASSVRLAGGSSTDTQYF.